These 25 T cell receptor beta chains came from one sample sequenced in a study of response to subunit inactivated influenza vaccine. TCRdb used MiXCR to reprocess the RT-PCR reads, holding one entry per CDR3 protein. The table has approximately 700,000 distinct CDR3 sequences, 15% to 18% seen once. Sequences were derived from PBMCs from blood, sampled roughly 12 days after vaccination. The source of these receptors is a middle-aged man who received an inactivated influenza vaccine.

This clonotype was counted ten times or more. CDR3 nucleotide sequence: TGTGCCAGCAGGCCCGGTGGCACCGGGGAGCTGTTTTTT. Its translation: CASRPGGTGELFF. The rearrangement joins TRBV6-1 to TRBJ2-2; no definite D call. The V gene lost 6 bases and the J gene lost 4 bases, with 9 bases spanning the gap. Germline V lookup: CDR1 MNHNS, CDR2 SASEGT. The CDR3 consists of 13 residues.

The chain combines TRBV12-3 or TRBV12-4 with TRBJ2-7; no definite D call. CDR3 length: 14 residues. V dropped 6 bases and J dropped 7 bases, with 19 bases sitting between them. Here the CDR3 DNA reads TGTGCCAGCAGCGACGGTGGGGTCTACTTGGAGCAGTACTTC. Encoded protein: CASSDGGVYLEQYF.

This clonotype turned up a few times. The rearrangement links TRBV6-5 to TRBJ2-7; no clear D gene. V dropped 0 bases and J dropped 3 bases, with 9 bases sitting between them. The CDR3 contains 14 residues. Germline V gene data show CDR1 as MNHEY and CDR2 as SVGAGI. The CDR3 coding sequence is TGTGCCAGCAGTTACTCGGGTGCCAGCTACGAGCAGTACTTC. Translation: CASSYSGASYEQYF.

This clonotype was seen more than once but under ten times. The chain joins TRBV11-1 to TRBJ2-1; 11 positions match TRBD2. The germline V gene has CDR1 SGHAT and CDR2 FQDESV (reference sequence). The CDR3 length is 15 residues. V shed 1 base, J shed 8 bases, and the junction held 4 bases outside the gene matches. The CDR3 bases are TGTGCCAGCAGCTTAGGTAGCGGGGGGGCCTATGAGCAGTTCTTC. Translating gives CASSLGSGGAYEQFF.

This clonotype has a handful of counts. The chain employs TRBV6-5 and TRBJ2-3, with 11 nucleotides matching TRBD2. Per germline, CDR1 MNHEY and CDR2 SVGAGI. This CDR3 is 17 amino acids long. With V trimmed by 0 bases and J by 2 bases, 4 bases remained unmatched. For the CDR3, the DNA is TGTGCCAGCAGTTACTCGTTAGCGGGGGGGCCCACAGATACGCAGTATTTT. Protein sequence: CASSYSLAGGPTDTQYF.

This clonotype was seen a few times. V is TRBV6-5 and J is TRBJ2-1; a weak D match, TRBD1 (5 bases). The V and J ends lost 10 bases and 11 bases respectively, with 18 bases between them. The germline V gene encodes CDR1 MNHEY and CDR2 SVGAGI. CDR3 length: 12 amino acids. DNA for the CDR3: TGTGCCACCTCAAGGGGTGCAGGGAAGCAGTTCTTC. It codes for CATSRGAGKQFF.

The V and J genes are TRBV18 and TRBJ2-5, with 7 nucleotides matching TRBD1. The CDR3 loop spans 17 amino acids. J lost 5 bases, V lost 2 bases, and 14 bases had no gene match. CDR1 is KGHSH and CDR2 is LQKENI in the germline V gene. CDR3: CASSPIPGQLHGETQYF. In DNA, the CDR3 is TGTGCCAGCTCACCAATTCCGGGACAGCTACACGGGGAGACCCAGTACTTC.

V usage is TRBV7-8 and J usage is TRBJ1-1; D may be TRBD1 (5 bases). The ends were cut back, 6 bases at V and 5 bases at J, with 13 bases in the middle. Per germline, CDR1 SGHVS and CDR2 FQNEAQ. The CDR3 runs 13 residues. CDR3 in DNA: TGTGCCAGCAGTTGGGGGTCCTTGACTGAAGCTTTCTTT. Protein sequence: CASSWGSLTEAFF.

This clonotype was counted only a few times. The chain links TRBV15 to TRBJ1-1, with D possibly TRBD1 on 5 matching bases. Germline CDR1 and CDR2: LNHNV and YYDKDF (reference sequence). The V end was cut by 4 bases, the J end by 12 bases, with 18 bases between. The CDR3 loop spans 13 amino acids. The CDR3 DNA is TGTGCCACCAGCACGACAGTACCCGAAGGGACTTTCTTT. Translated, it gives CATSTTVPEGTFF.

This clonotype was recorded a few times. The rearrangement uses TRBV12-3 or TRBV12-4 and TRBJ2-3, with 9 bases matching TRBD2. CDR3 size: 15 residues. Trimming removed 5 bases from V and 2 bases from J; junction bases left unmatched: 5. DNA of the CDR3: TGTGCCAGCAGTCCCCTAGCGGGACCCACAGATACGCAGTATTTT. Translation: CASSPLAGPTDTQYF.

The chain links TRBV20-1 to TRBJ2-3, with D maybe TRBD1 (5 bases). Germline V lookup: CDR1 DFQATT, CDR2 SNEGSKA (reference sequence). Trimming removed 0 bases from V and 3 bases from J, with 13 bases in between. CDR3 length: 15 residues. The CDR3 here is CSARDRVQGTDTQYF. In DNA form, the CDR3 reads TGCAGTGCTAGAGATAGGGTCCAGGGTACAGATACGCAGTATTTT.

This clonotype was seen more than once but under ten times. At one end, the junction sequence differs from germline, possibly due to a read error. The rearrangement joins TRBV7-7 to TRBJ2-5; 9 positions agree with TRBD2. The CDR3 consists of 15 residues. Germline-derived CDR1 and CDR2 are SSHAT and FNYEAQ (reference sequence). The CDR3 coding sequence is TGTGCTAGCAGCCCCTCGACTAGCGGACAAGAGACCCAGTACTTC. This encodes CASSPSTSGQETQYF.

The chain uses TRBV7-2 and TRBJ2-5; 11 nucleotides line up with TRBD2. Germline trimming cut 0 bases from V and 2 bases from J; bases unmatched to any gene: 14. This CDR3 spans 20 amino acids. CDR1 SGHTA and CDR2 FQGNSA come from the germline V gene. Here the CDR3 reads CASSLAFLAGGLWGQETQYF. In nucleotides, the CDR3 is TGTGCCAGCAGCTTAGCGTTCCTAGCGGGAGGATTGTGGGGTCAAGAGACCCAGTACTTC.

The J gene is TRBJ1-3, the V gene TRBV2; D possibly corresponds to TRBD1 (5 bases). CDR1 is SNHLY, CDR2 FYNNEI, per germline. This CDR3 region has 14 residues. V lost 7 bases, J lost 2 bases, and 12 bases lay in between. The CDR3 reads CASNLKGPGNTIYF. The CDR3, as DNA: TGTGCCAGCAATTTGAAGGGGCCTGGAAACACCATATATTTT.

The chain combines TRBV18 with TRBJ1-2; D is uncertain. V lost 0 bases, J lost 4 bases, and 6 bases lay in between. Germline CDR1 is KGHSH and CDR2 is LQKENI. CDR3 length: 13 amino acids. The CDR3 region has the DNA TGTGCCAGCTCACCACCGCAGAGCTATGGCTACACCTTC. As protein: CASSPPQSYGYTF. Full variable domain (rest looked up from reference TRBV18 and TRBJ1-2): NAGVMQNPRHLVRRRGQEARLRCSPMKGHSHVYWYRQLPEEGLKFMVYLQKENIIDESGMPKERFSAEFPKEGPSILRIQQVVRGDSAAYFCASSPPQSYGYTFGSGTRLTVV.

This clonotype was seen only a few times. This rearrangement joins TRBV4-3 to TRBJ2-2; a possible D gene is TRBD1 (6 bases). This CDR3 spans 17 amino acids. V was clipped by 6 bases and J by 0 bases, with 17 bases between them. Looked up from germline, CDR1 is LGHNA and CDR2 is YSLEER. CDR3 DNA: TGCGCCAGCAGAGAAAGGGCAGGGACACCGAACACCGGGGAGCTGTTTTTT. This gives the protein CASRERAGTPNTGELFF.

This clonotype was counted once. The rearrangement joins TRBV18 to TRBJ2-6; the D gene is possibly TRBD2 (7 bases). Germline CDR1 reads KGHSH; CDR2 reads LQKENI. The CDR3 spans 17 residues. The germline V and J ends were trimmed by 3 bases and 2 bases, with 14 bases remaining between them. As DNA, the CDR3 is TGTGCCAGCTCACCGTACGCGGGGGCCCCTGGGGCCAACGTCCTGACTTTC. It translates to CASSPYAGAPGANVLTF.

This clonotype showed up just a few times. The J gene is TRBJ2-5, the V gene TRBV7-9; tentatively, D is TRBD1 (7 bases). Trimming took 8 bases from V and 4 from J, leaving 17 bases between them. The V gene's germline CDR1 is SEHNR and CDR2 FQNEAQ (reference sequence). The length of the CDR3 is 14 residues. CDR3 sequence reads: CASSGGTERETQYF. The CDR3 nucleotides are TGTGCCAGCTCTGGAGGGACAGAGAGAGAGACCCAGTACTTC. The full variable domain, rest sourced from reference TRBV7-9 and TRBJ2-5, is DTGVSQNPRHKITKRGQNVTFRCDPISEHNRLYWYRQTLGQGPEFLTYFQNEAQLEKSRLLSDRFSAERPKGSFSTLEIQRTEQGDSAMYLCASSGGTERETQYFGPGTRLLVL.

In this sample, this clonotype turned up many times. V and J are TRBV7-2 and TRBJ2-3; D not certain. V gave up 5 bases and J gave up 2 bases, with 11 bases separating them. Germline-derived CDR1 and CDR2 are SGHTA and FQGNSA. The CDR3 runs to 14 residues. CDR3 region: CASSPPPITDTQYF. Here the CDR3 DNA reads TGTGCCAGCAGCCCCCCGCCTATCACAGATACGCAGTATTTT. Complete variable domain (other parts from reference TRBV7-2 and TRBJ2-3): GAGVSQSPSNKVTEKGKDVELRCDPISGHTALYWYRQSLGQGLEFLIYFQGNSAPDKSGLPSDRFSAERTGGSVSTLTIQRTQQEDSAVYLCASSPPPITDTQYFGPGTRLTVL.

This clonotype was found a few times. This chain uses TRBV2 with TRBJ2-3; D call uncertain. This CDR3 contains 13 residues. The germline V gene encodes CDR1 SNHLY and CDR2 FYNNEI. With 4 bases removed from V and 1 base from J, the gap between germline ends came to 6 bases. CDR3 DNA: TGTGCCAGCAGTGCTCGGGGCACAGATACGCAGTATTTT. The encoded protein is CASSARGTDTQYF.

In its sample, this clonotype was seen a few times. V is TRBV7-2 and J is TRBJ1-1, with D possibly matching TRBD1 (5 bases). Between the trimmed V and J ends, which lost 1 base and 9 bases, there was a span of 12 bases. There are 13 residues in the CDR3. Germline V gene data show CDR1 as SGHTA and CDR2 as FQGNSA. CDR3 in amino acids: CASSLERGTKAFF. In DNA form, the CDR3 reads TGTGCCAGCAGCTTAGAGAGGGGTACAAAAGCTTTCTTT.

The V gene is TRBV4-2, the J gene TRBJ2-1, with a weak D call TRBD2 (5 bases). The V end was cut by 4 bases, the J end by 5 bases, with 21 bases between. Germline V gives CDR1 LGHNA, CDR2 YNFKEQ. The CDR3 length is 17 residues. CDR3 bases: TGTGCCAGCAGCCTTTATGTAGGTGGGAGAGGAGACAATGAGCAGTTCTTC. Translation gives CASSLYVGGRGDNEQFF.

CDR3 nucleotide sequence: TGTGCCAGCAGCCGCCGACTAGCGGGGGCCAGCACAGATACGCAGTATTTT. This gives the protein CASSRRLAGASTDTQYF. J is TRBJ2-3 and V is TRBV7-2, with 12 bases that match TRBD2. CDR1 and CDR2 from the germline V gene are SGHTA and FQGNSA. This CDR3 has 17 residues. Trimming at V came to 5 bases and at J to 0 bases, leaving 6 bases not matched to a gene.

With respect to this clonotype: A much larger clonotype is one base distant, so this may be a read error. This sequence joins TRBV6-1 and TRBJ2-4; 10 bases line up with TRBD2. The germline V gene encodes CDR1 MNHNS and CDR2 SASEGT. With V trimmed by 5 bases and J by 7 bases, 5 bases remained unmatched. The CDR3 is 14 amino acids. The CDR3 protein is CASSQRAGGNIQYF. The CDR3 DNA reads TGTGCCAGCAGTCAACGAGCGGGAGGGAACATTCAGTACTTC.

This clonotype was detected a few times. One junction end does not reproduce the germline sequence, and a read error may be involved. This chain uses TRBV4-1 with TRBJ1-3; perhaps TRBD1 as D (5 bases). The V gene's germline CDR1 is MGHRA and CDR2 YSYEKL. The CDR3 runs to 14 residues. The CDR3 is CASSQAGPGDTVYF. In nucleotides, the CDR3 is TGCGCCAGCAGCCAGGCGGGGCCTGGAGACACCGTATATTTT.